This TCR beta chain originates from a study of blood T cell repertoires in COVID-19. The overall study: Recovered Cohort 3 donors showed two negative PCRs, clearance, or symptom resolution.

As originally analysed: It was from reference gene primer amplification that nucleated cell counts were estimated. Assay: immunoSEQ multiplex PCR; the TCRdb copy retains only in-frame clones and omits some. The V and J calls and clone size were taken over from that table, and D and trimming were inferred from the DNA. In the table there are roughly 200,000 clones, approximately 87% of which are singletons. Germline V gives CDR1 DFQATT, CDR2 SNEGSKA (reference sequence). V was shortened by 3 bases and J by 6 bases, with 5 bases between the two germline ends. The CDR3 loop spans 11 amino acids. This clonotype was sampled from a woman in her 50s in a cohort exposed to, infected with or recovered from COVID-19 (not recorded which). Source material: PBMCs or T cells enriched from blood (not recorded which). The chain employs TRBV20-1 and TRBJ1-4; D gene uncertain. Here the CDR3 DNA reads TGCAGTGCTAGTAGAGATGAAAAACTGTTTTTT. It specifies CSASRDEKLFF.